Below, 7 T cell receptor beta chains from the same sample are listed, as sequenced in a study of vaccination effects on CD4 cells after COVID-19. Libraries were prepared by immunoSEQ multiplex PCR; TCRdb keeps only in-frame clonotypes and omits some of them. The table has about 71,000 clones, 75% to 90% seen once. These TCRs' antigens remain unknown. Sequencing in the ViraFEST assay came after antigen-specific CD4+ T cells had been expanded with viral peptide pools, which were used to stimulate PBMC. The culture ran for roughly 10 days before CD4+ T cells were isolated. The study found no prior SARS-CoV-2 infection in the vaccine recipients, who tested negative for nucleocapsid antibodies. The material sequenced was CD4+ T cells from PBMCs cultured with SARS-CoV-2 spike peptides, taken before COVID-19 vaccination. Receptor source: a human donor who received a COVID-19 vaccine.

The rearrangement links TRBV5-1 to TRBJ2-1; 15 positions match TRBD2. The germline gives CDR1 SGHRS, CDR2 YFSETQ. The CDR3 consists of 16 residues. V shed 4 bases and J 7 bases; nucleotides not matched to a gene: 6. This CDR3 reads CASSRTSGGAPNEQFF. Here the CDR3 DNA reads TGCGCCAGCAGCAGGACTAGCGGGGGGGCCCCGAATGAGCAGTTCTTC.

The J gene is TRBJ1-5, the V gene TRBV7-8; no firm D call. The CDR3 extends over 12 amino acids. V was trimmed by 5 bases and J by 4 bases, leaving 6 bases between them. CDR1 is SGHVS and CDR2 is FQNEAQ in the germline V gene. The CDR3 is CASSPPNQPQHF. In DNA form, the CDR3 reads TGTGCCAGCAGCCCCCCTAATCAGCCCCAGCATTTT.

This clone showed up just a few times. V gene TRBV2 combines with J gene TRBJ1-5; 9 positions agree with TRBD1. Germline loops: CDR1 SNHLY, CDR2 FYNNEI. The CDR3 spans 15 residues. V was pared by 8 bases and J by 2 bases, with 7 bases of the junction left unmatched. This chain's CDR3 is CASVQGQGGNQPQHF. The CDR3, as DNA: TGTGCCAGCGTACAGGGACAGGGCGGCAATCAGCCCCAGCATTTT.

The V and J genes are TRBV5-1 and TRBJ1-5, with 7 positions matching TRBD1. After removal of 0 bases from V and 7 bases from J, the junction contained 7 bases not matched to a gene. The CDR3 contains 15 residues. The V gene's germline CDR1 is SGHRS and CDR2 YFSETQ. In nucleotides, the CDR3 is TGCGCCAGCAGCTTGGCGGGACAGTCGGAACAGCCCCAGCATTTT. It specifies CASSLAGQSEQPQHF.

The gene calls are TRBV11-3 and TRBJ1-5; D unresolved. The CDR3 loop spans 16 amino acids. Trimming left V 1 base short and J 3 bases short, with 13 bases between. Germline-derived CDR1 and CDR2 are SGHNT and YENEEA. The CDR3 region is CASSLVPGPINQPQHF. CDR3 bases: TGTGCCAGCAGCTTAGTGCCAGGTCCGATCAATCAGCCCCAGCATTTT.

This chain uses TRBV7-9 with TRBJ2-5; a possible D gene is TRBD1 (5 bases). There are 14 residues in the CDR3. Trimming took 2 bases from V and 4 from J, leaving 11 bases between them. CDR1 is SEHNR and CDR2 is FQNEAQ in the germline V gene (reference sequence). The CDR3 sequence: CASSLYQGRETQYF. The CDR3 DNA reads TGTGCCAGCAGCTTATACCAGGGTCGAGAGACCCAGTACTTC.

The chain links TRBV28 to TRBJ2-5, with D tentatively TRBD2 (5 bases). This CDR3 has 17 residues. CDR1 and CDR2 (germline): MDHEN, SYDVKM. The ends were cut back, 5 bases at V and 6 bases at J, with 25 bases in the middle. DNA for the CDR3: TGTGCCAGCAGTACCTCTAAGGGAGTCCGGGCAGCAAAGACCCAGTACTTC. Protein product: CASSTSKGVRAAKTQYF.